One sample yielded the 21 T cell receptor beta chains listed below, sequenced in a study of OX40 agonist ivuxolimab in advanced cancers. Libraries were prepared by immunoSEQ multiplex PCR; TCRdb keeps only in-frame clonotypes and omits some of them. The profile shows tens of thousands of clones, roughly 88% of them singletons. The specimen comprised CD4+ or CD8+ T cells sorted from blood, sampled in a trial of the OX40 agonist ivuxolimab. These receptors all stem from an adult with an advanced solid tumor such as melanoma, head and neck, liver or kidney cancer.

This clone came up once. The chain couples TRBV9 to TRBJ2-7; the match to TRBD1 covers 8 bases. The CDR3 extends over 14 amino acids. The V segment lost 3 bases and the J segment 2 bases; nucleotides outside the gene matches: 4. In germline, CDR1 is SGDLS, CDR2 YYNGEE. The CDR3 here is CASSAGGTTYEQYF. CDR3 nucleotides: TGTGCCAGCAGCGCAGGGGGCACTACCTACGAGCAGTACTTC. The full variable domain, in which reference TRBV9 and TRBJ2-7 provide the parts outside the CDR3, is DSGVTQTPKHLITATGQRVTLRCSPRSGDLSVYWYQQSLDQGLQFLIQYYNGEERAKGNILERFSAQQFPDLHSELNLSSLELGDSALYFCASSAGGTTYEQYFGPGTRLTVT.

This clone was counted a single time. Written as DNA, the CDR3 is TGCGCCAGCAGCCAAGATGGACTCCCTCTAGATACGCAGTATTTT. Its protein is CASSQDGLPLDTQYF. The gene calls are TRBV4-1 and TRBJ2-3; TRBD2 is a possible D gene (5 bases). Germline V CDR1 and CDR2: MGHRA, YSYEKL. The CDR3 length is 15 residues. Trimming stripped 0 bases from V and 5 bases from J, with 12 bases between.

This chain connects TRBV5-1 to TRBJ1-1, with 8 nucleotides matching TRBD1. Germline V gene data show CDR1 as SGHRS and CDR2 as YFSETQ. There are 13 residues in the CDR3. The junction had 4 bases not matched to a gene; V was cut back by 5 bases and J by 4 bases. This CDR3 reads CASSYTGGTEAFF. The CDR3 region has the DNA TGCGCCAGCAGTTACACAGGGGGCACTGAAGCTTTCTTT. The whole variable domain, filled in from reference TRBV5-1 and TRBJ1-1, reads KAGVTQTPRYLIKTRGQQVTLSCSPISGHRSVSWYQQTPGQGLQFLFEYFSETQRNKGNFPGRFSGRQFSNSRSEMNVSTLELGDSALYLCASSYTGGTEAFFGQGTRLTVV.

The V call is TRBV4-3, the J call TRBJ1-1; no definite D call. V lost 4 bases to trimming and J lost 1 base, with 7 bases between them. The CDR3 runs to 13 residues. Germline CDR1 LGHNA, CDR2 YSLEER. DNA for the CDR3: TGCGCCAGCAGCCTACAAGAGAACACTGAAGCTTTCTTT. Translating gives CASSLQENTEAFF.

V gene TRBV6-5 combines with J gene TRBJ1-6; 10 nucleotides agree with TRBD1. Germline loops: CDR1 MNHEY, CDR2 SVGAGI. This CDR3 spans 15 amino acids. Trimming took 6 bases from V and 9 from J; bases not matched to a gene: 8. CDR3: CASRQPGDRGSPLHF. The DNA for the CDR3 is TGTGCCAGCAGGCAACCAGGGGACAGGGGTTCACCCCTCCACTTT.

A single count supports this clone. In DNA form, the CDR3 reads TGTGCCAGCAGCTTAGTGGAGAACACTGAAGCTTTCTTT. This gives the protein CASSLVENTEAFF. The gene calls are TRBV11-2 and TRBJ1-1; D gene ambiguous. V was trimmed by 1 base and J by 1 base, leaving 4 bases between them. The CDR3 sequence is 13 residues long. Germline CDR1 SGHAT, CDR2 FQNNGV.

V and J are TRBV19 and TRBJ2-5; perhaps TRBD1 as D (5 bases). The ends were cut back, 7 bases at V and 2 bases at J, with 14 bases in the middle. Germline V CDR1 and CDR2: LNHDA, SQIVND (reference sequence). This CDR3 is built from 14 residues. CDR3 sequence (DNA): TGTGCCAGTAAAGAAGGGGCGTTACAAGAGACCCAGTACTTC. Amino acid sequence: CASKEGALQETQYF.

This rearrangement joins TRBV7-2 to TRBJ2-5; D uncertain. The tail of the sequence fits TRBJ2-7 better, so the J call may be wrong. Germline CDR1 SGHTA, CDR2 FQGNSA. The CDR3 contains 13 residues. CDR3 in amino acids: CASSRSTPPEQYF. For the CDR3, the DNA is TGTGCCAGCAGCCGATCCACCCCGCCCGAGCAGTACTTC.

The chain links TRBV15 to TRBJ1-5; D is possibly TRBD1 (6 bases). Germline V gene lookup returns CDR1 LNHNV and CDR2 YYDKDF (reference sequence). The CDR3 length is 16 residues. Trimming removed 0 bases at V and 2 bases at J, with 11 bases between. The CDR3 DNA is TGTGCCACCAGCAGAGATGGGGGGGCGGGCAATCAGCCCCAGCATTTT. It codes for CATSRDGGAGNQPQHF.

The chain has TRBV29-1 and TRBJ2-5, with D perhaps matching TRBD1 or TRBD2 (7 bases each). Trimming took off 7 bases at V and 5 bases at J, with 20 bases between the two ends. Germline CDR1 and CDR2: SQVTM and ANQGSEA. The CDR3 totals 14 residues. DNA of the CDR3: TGCAGCGCGACCGGGGGAGGGGGCGCCGAGACCCAGTACTTC. Amino acid sequence: CSATGGGGAETQYF.

The CDR3 is CASSFKQGGGDEQYF. The CDR3 nucleotides are TGTGCCAGCAGCTTCAAACAGGGAGGCGGAGACGAGCAGTACTTC. The chain is built from TRBV5-4 and TRBJ2-7; D could derive from TRBD1 or TRBD2 (6 bases each). The CDR3 length is 15 residues. V lost 2 bases and J lost 5, with 17 bases in between. Germline V CDR1 and CDR2: SGHNT, YYREEE (reference sequence).

V gene TRBV19 combines with J gene TRBJ1-2; no clear D. CDR1 and CDR2 (germline): LNHDA, SQIVND (reference sequence). V lost 1 base, J lost 0 bases, and 9 bases lay in between. The CDR3 contains 15 residues. The CDR3 sequence: CASSIVQETNYGYTF. The CDR3 nucleotides are TGTGCCAGTAGTATAGTCCAGGAAACTAACTATGGCTACACCTTC. The full variable domain, in which reference TRBV19 and TRBJ1-2 provide the parts outside the CDR3, is DGGITQSPKYLFRKEGQNVTLSCEQNLNHDAMYWYRQDPGQGLRLIYYSQIVNDFQKGDIAEGYSVSREKKESFPLTVTSAQKNPTAFYLCASSIVQETNYGYTFGSGTRLTVV.

The chain joins TRBV4-3 to TRBJ1-1; D might be TRBD1 (5 bases). Germline V lookup: CDR1 LGHNA, CDR2 YSLEER. Trimming stripped 4 bases from V and 4 bases from J, with 16 bases between. This CDR3 spans 15 amino acids. The CDR3 DNA sequence: TGCGCCAGCAGCCCGGAGGTTGGAAGGGGCACTGAAGCTTTCTTT. Protein: CASSPEVGRGTEAFF.

The CDR3 loop reads CASSHLEGPSTGELFF. CDR3 coding DNA: TGTGCCAGCAGCCACCTTGAGGGCCCCAGCACCGGGGAGCTGTTTTTT. The chain employs TRBV7-2 and TRBJ2-2; maybe TRBD2 (5 bases). The CDR3 contains 16 residues. Per the germline V gene, CDR1 is SGHTA and CDR2 is FQGNSA. Trimming cost V 5 bases and J 4 bases, with 17 bases left between them.

V usage is TRBV2 and J usage is TRBJ1-2; D is unclear. V was trimmed by 5 bases and J by 6 bases, leaving 13 bases between them. Germline CDR1 reads SNHLY; CDR2 reads FYNNEI. The CDR3 is made up of 13 amino acids. CDR3 in amino acids: CASSSNAGNGYTF. In DNA, the CDR3 is TGTGCCAGCAGTTCGAACGCGGGGAATGGCTACACCTTC.

This chain joins TRBV12-5 and TRBJ2-2; D is unresolved. Germline values: CDR1 LGHNT, CDR2 FRNRAP. With 3 bases removed from V and 7 bases from J, the gap between germline ends came to 15 bases. The length of the CDR3 is 15 residues. The CDR3, as DNA: TGTGCTAGTGGTTTAACAGACACCCTAGTCGGGGAGCTGTTTTTT. This gives the protein CASGLTDTLVGELFF.

The chain combines TRBV27 with TRBJ2-3; no firm D call. This CDR3 has 14 residues. Trimming removed 1 base at V and 1 base at J, with 6 bases between. Germline V gene lookup returns CDR1 MNHEY and CDR2 SMNVEV (reference sequence). CDR3 loop: CASSLYTGTDTQYF. Written as DNA, the CDR3 is TGTGCCAGCAGTTTATATACCGGCACAGATACGCAGTATTTT.

The chain has TRBV12-5 and TRBJ2-7; D gene unclear. CDR1 LGHNT and CDR2 FRNRAP come from the germline V gene. The V and J ends lost 5 bases and 1 base respectively, with 9 bases between them. This CDR3 region has 13 residues. CDR3 in DNA: TGTGCTAGTGGTAGGAGTGGTTCCTACGAGCAGTACTTC. It codes for CASGRSGSYEQYF.

The chain carries TRBV4-1 and TRBJ1-5; weak D call: TRBD1 (6 bases). Trimming stripped 3 bases from V and 4 bases from J, with 7 bases between. The germline V gene has CDR1 MGHRA and CDR2 YSYEKL. This CDR3 spans 13 amino acids. The CDR3 DNA reads TGCGCCAGCAGCCAGCAGGGGAATCAGCCCCAGCATTTT. Translation gives CASSQQGNQPQHF.

The chain is built from TRBV10-2 and TRBJ1-5, with no clear D. From germline, CDR1 is WSHSY and CDR2 SAAADI. This CDR3 has 15 residues. Trimming took off 3 bases at V and 2 bases at J, with 11 bases between the two ends. This CDR3 reads CASSDPEVGNQPQHF. The CDR3 bases are TGCGCCAGCAGTGATCCGGAAGTGGGCAATCAGCCCCAGCATTTT.

V is TRBV6-6 and J is TRBJ2-7, with D possibly being TRBD1 (5 bases). V was shortened by 2 bases and J by 3 bases, with 8 bases between the two germline ends. The CDR3 has 13 amino acids. Germline CDR1 and CDR2: MNHNY and SVGAGI (reference sequence). CDR3: CASSYPGNYEQYF. For the CDR3, the DNA is TGTGCCAGCAGTTACCCAGGGAACTACGAGCAGTACTTC.